This T cell receptor (beta chain) came from a study of cytomegalovirus exposure and HLA in healthy donors. The overall study: Sequencing of about 179 million T cells in an earlier analysis found 100 million to 140 million unique TCR beta sequences. Study-wide points: According to the study, 160 or so TCR beta chains were cytomegalovirus-associated. A later analysis linked a missense DCLRE1C variant to TCR beta V- and J-gene trimming. Using a false discovery rate of 0.05, a later analysis showed that 16,951 TCR beta sequences were associated with HLA alleles.

PCR primers comprised 60 Vbeta and 13 Jbeta primers. TCRdb's copy holds only in-frame clones and misses some; the assay was immunoSEQ multiplex PCR. This table has 150,000 to 250,000 clones, around 79% appearing once. This CDR3 is 15 amino acids long. Germline trimming cut 5 bases from V and 7 bases from J; bases unmatched to any gene: 8. CDR1 SEHNR and CDR2 FQNEAQ come from the germline V gene (reference sequence). Regarding this clone: Its specificity is unknown.

This receptor was identified in a girl between 10 and 17 years old in good health and CMV-seropositive. Sequenced sample: PBMCs. V and J are TRBV7-9 and TRBJ1-6; 7 bases align to TRBD1. The CDR3 sequence is CASSVGGTANSPLHF. The DNA of the CDR3 is TGTGCCAGCAGCGTTGGGGGGACAGCCAATTCACCCCTCCACTTT. The full variable domain, its missing parts supplied by reference TRBV7-9 and TRBJ1-6, is DTGVSQNPRHKITKRGQNVTFRCDPISEHNRLYWYRQTLGQGPEFLTYFQNEAQLEKSRLLSDRFSAERPKGSFSTLEIQRTEQGDSAMYLCASSVGGTANSPLHFGNGTRLTVT.